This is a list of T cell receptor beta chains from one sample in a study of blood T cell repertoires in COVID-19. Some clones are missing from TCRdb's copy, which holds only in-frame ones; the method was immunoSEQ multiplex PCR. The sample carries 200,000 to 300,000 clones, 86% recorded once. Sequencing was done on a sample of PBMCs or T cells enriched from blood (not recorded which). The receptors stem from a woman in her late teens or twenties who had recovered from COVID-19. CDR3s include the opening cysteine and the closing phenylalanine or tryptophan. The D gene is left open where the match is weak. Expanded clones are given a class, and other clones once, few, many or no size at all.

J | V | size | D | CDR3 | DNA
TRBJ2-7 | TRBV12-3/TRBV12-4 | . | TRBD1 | CASNRQGNYEQYF | TGTGCCAGTAACAGACAGGGCAACTACGAGCAGTACTTC
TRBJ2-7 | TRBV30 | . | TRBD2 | CAWSVGYGRFYEQYF | TGTGCCTGGAGTGTAGGATACGGGAGGTTCTACGAGCAGTACTTC
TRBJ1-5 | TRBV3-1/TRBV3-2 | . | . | CASSESPGGGRAQHF | TGTGCCAGCAGCGAGTCCCCCGGGGGGGGAAGGGCCCAGCATTTT
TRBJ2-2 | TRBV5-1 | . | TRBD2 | CATSPSASGRAVPTTGELFF | TGCGCCACCTCACCCTCGGCTAGCGGGAGGGCCGTCCCGACCACCGGGGAGCTGTTTTTT
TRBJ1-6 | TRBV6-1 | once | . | CASSERGGDSPLHF | TGTGCCAGCAGTGAAAGGGGGGGAGATTCACCCCTCCACTTT
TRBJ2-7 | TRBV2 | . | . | CASSEGRSVQYF | TGTGCCAGCAGTGAAGGCAGAAGCGTGCAGTACTTC
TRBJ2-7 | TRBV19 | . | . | CASKGDFSYEQYF | TGTGCCAGTAAAGGGGACTTCTCCTACGAGCAGTACTTC
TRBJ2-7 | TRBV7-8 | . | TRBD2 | CASSLAKRLAGEIIVTGYEQYF | TGTGCCAGCAGCTTAGCGAAGAGACTAGCGGGAGAAATAATCGTCACGGGTTACGAGCAGTACTTC
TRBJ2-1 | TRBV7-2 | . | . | CASSPYSGRAYNEQFF | TGTGCCAGCAGCCCTTATAGCGGCAGGGCCTACAATGAGCAGTTCTTC
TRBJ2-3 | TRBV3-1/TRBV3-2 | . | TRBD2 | CASNRAGSTDTQYF | TGTGCCAGCAACCGAGCGGGATCCACAGATACGCAGTATTTT
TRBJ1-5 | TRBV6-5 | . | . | CATRPPGTNQPQHF | TGTGCCACCCGCCCGCCAGGAACGAATCAGCCCCAGCATTTT
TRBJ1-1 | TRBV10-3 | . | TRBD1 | CAISELMDRGGTRTEAFF | TGTGCCATCAGTGAGCTCATGGACAGGGGAGGTACTAGGACTGAAGCTTTCTTT
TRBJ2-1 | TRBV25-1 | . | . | CASSPTGSSYNEQFF | TGTGCCAGCAGTCCAACAGGGAGCTCCTACAATGAGCAGTTCTTC
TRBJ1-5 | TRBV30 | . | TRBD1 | CAWSVTWTGHNQPQHF | TGTGCCTGGAGTGTAACTTGGACAGGTCATAATCAGCCCCAGCATTTT
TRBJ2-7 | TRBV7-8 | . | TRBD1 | CASSLVPTGPSYEQYF | TGTGCCAGCAGCTTAGTACCGACAGGGCCCTCCTACGAGCAGTACTTC
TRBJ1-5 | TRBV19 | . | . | CASSSRDRSSNQPQHF | TGTGCCAGTAGTTCCCGAGACAGAAGCAGCAATCAGCCCCAGCATTTT
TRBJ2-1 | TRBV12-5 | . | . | CASGLVGGGSSYNEQFF | TGTGCTAGTGGTTTGGTTGGGGGCGGGAGCTCCTACAATGAGCAGTTCTTC